This is a list of T cell receptor beta chains from one sample in a study of T cells in localized non-small cell lung cancer. This table comes from immunoSEQ multiplex PCR, and its TCRdb copy is limited to in-frame clones, with some not included. The table records around 67,000 clones, about 90% of them present only once. The material sequenced was peripheral blood, taken before any cancer treatment. The receptors come from a woman aged 35-75 years with stage I lung adenocarcinoma. Both conserved end residues are part of each CDR3. Each record gives: V gene, D gene, J gene, CDR3 DNA, CDR3 protein. A D gene is named only where the DNA matches it firmly.

v_gene: TRBV7-9
d_gene: TRBD1
j_gene: TRBJ1-1
CDR3nt: TGTGCCAGCAGCTTAGAGGGGACAGCCAACACTGAAGCTTTCTTT
CDR3aa: CASSLEGTANTEAFF

v_gene: TRBV7-2
d_gene: -
j_gene: TRBJ2-7
CDR3nt: TGTGCCAGCAGCCTCCCGGGGAGCGGGCGCTCCTACGAGCAGTACTTC
CDR3aa: CASSLPGSGRSYEQYF

v_gene: TRBV6-6
d_gene: -
j_gene: TRBJ1-6
CDR3nt: TGTGCCAGCGGACTACGGGACAATTCTTCACCCCTCCACTTT
CDR3aa: CASGLRDNSSPLHF

v_gene: TRBV18
d_gene: -
j_gene: TRBJ1-5
CDR3nt: TGTGCCAGCTCCCCGGACATCCGCAATCAGCCCCAGCATTTT
CDR3aa: CASSPDIRNQPQHF

v_gene: TRBV11-2
d_gene: TRBD2
j_gene: TRBJ2-3
CDR3nt: TGTGCCAGCAGCTCGTCTAGCGGGGGGGCCTCGGATACGCAGTATTTT
CDR3aa: CASSSSSGGASDTQYF

v_gene: TRBV7-2
d_gene: -
j_gene: TRBJ1-2
CDR3nt: TGTGCCAGCAGCTTAGGACTAGGCTTGAAAGGCTACACCTTC
CDR3aa: CASSLGLGLKGYTF

v_gene: TRBV9
d_gene: -
j_gene: TRBJ1-2
CDR3nt: TGTGCCAGCAGCGTAGCTCATCCAGGGGATAACTATGGCTACACCTTC
CDR3aa: CASSVAHPGDNYGYTF

v_gene: TRBV18
d_gene: -
j_gene: TRBJ2-1
CDR3nt: TGTGCCAGCTCACCACCGGCGACAGCGGCTTACAATGAGCAGTTCTTC
CDR3aa: CASSPPATAAYNEQFF

v_gene: TRBV5-1
d_gene: TRBD1
j_gene: TRBJ2-7
CDR3nt: TGCGCCAGCAGCGATAGGACAGGACCCTACGAGCAGTACTTC
CDR3aa: CASSDRTGPYEQYF

v_gene: TRBV6-5
d_gene: -
j_gene: TRBJ2-5
CDR3nt: TGTGCCAGCACTCATAGAGGGACCCAGTACTTC
CDR3aa: CASTHRGTQYF